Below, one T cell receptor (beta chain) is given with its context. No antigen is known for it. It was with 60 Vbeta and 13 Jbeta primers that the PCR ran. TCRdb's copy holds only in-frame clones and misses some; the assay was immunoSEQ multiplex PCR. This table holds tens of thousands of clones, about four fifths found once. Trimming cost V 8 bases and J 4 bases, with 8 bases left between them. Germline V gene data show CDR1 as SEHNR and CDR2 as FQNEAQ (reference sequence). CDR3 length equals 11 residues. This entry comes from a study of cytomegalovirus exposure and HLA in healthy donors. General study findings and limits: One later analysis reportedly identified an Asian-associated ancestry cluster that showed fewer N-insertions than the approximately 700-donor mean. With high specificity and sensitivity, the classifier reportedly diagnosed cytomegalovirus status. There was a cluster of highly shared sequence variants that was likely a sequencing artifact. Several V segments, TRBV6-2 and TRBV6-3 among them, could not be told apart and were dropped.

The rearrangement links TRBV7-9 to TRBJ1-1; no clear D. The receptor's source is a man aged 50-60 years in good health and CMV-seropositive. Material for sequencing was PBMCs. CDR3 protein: CASRVLTEAFF. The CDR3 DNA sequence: TGTGCCAGCCGTGTCCTCACTGAAGCTTTCTTT.